A single sample is the source of the 29 T cell receptor beta chains below, sequenced in a study of CD8+ T cells in alopecia areata. Reverse transcription of extracted RNA yielded cDNA, which provided the sequencing template. Generated by immunoSEQ multiplex PCR, the TCRdb table keeps only in-frame clones and is missing some. The sample lists about 100,000 clones, roughly 59% occurring once. Sequenced input: CD8+ T cells sorted from blood. Source of these receptors: a human donor in good health.

This clone appeared a few times. This chain uses TRBV7-8 with TRBJ2-2, with TRBD2 identical over 10 bases. The CDR3 has 16 residues. Germline CDR1 is SGHVS and CDR2 is FQNEAQ. After removal of 2 bases from V and 4 bases from J, the junction contained 4 bases not matched to a gene. The CDR3 region has the DNA TGTGCCAGCAGCTTAAAACTAGCGGGGATCACCGGGGAGCTGTTTTTT. Translating gives CASSLKLAGITGELFF.

V usage is TRBV4-2 and J usage is TRBJ1-2, with D perhaps TRBD1 (6 bases). The CDR3 sequence is 17 residues long. CDR1 is LGHNA and CDR2 is YNFKEQ in the germline V gene. V was pared by 1 base and J by 2 bases, with 17 bases between. In nucleotides, the CDR3 is TGTGCCAGCAGCCAAGCCCGCCAGTCAGGGGTAAACTATGGCTACACCTTC. Translation: CASSQARQSGVNYGYTF.

There are a few counts of this clone. The chain combines TRBV5-6 with TRBJ2-6; D unresolved. Per germline, CDR1 SGHDT and CDR2 YYEEEE. Trimming stripped 0 bases from V and 0 bases from J, with 4 bases between. The length of the CDR3 is 15 residues. DNA of the CDR3: TGTGCCAGCAGCTTGGGGGTCTCTGGGGCCAACGTCCTGACTTTC. Translated, it gives CASSLGVSGANVLTF.

This clone showed up just a few times. Here the CDR3 DNA reads TGCAGCGTCGAACGGGCTAATCGATTTGTTGAGCAGTTCTTC. Its translation: CSVERANRFVEQFF. The V gene is TRBV29-1, the J gene TRBJ2-1, with D unclear. Germline values: CDR1 SQVTM, CDR2 ANQGSEA. V was shortened by 6 bases and J by 9 bases, with 21 bases between the two germline ends. This CDR3 contains 14 residues.

This chain links TRBV7-9 with TRBJ2-5, with 10 bases that match TRBD1. This CDR3 contains 19 residues. The germline V gene encodes CDR1 SEHNR and CDR2 FQNEAQ (reference sequence). V lost 5 bases, J lost 3 bases, and 18 bases stayed unmatched. For the CDR3, the DNA is TGTGCCAGCAGCCACCATACTACTCGGGACAGGGGTGTAGAAGAGACCCAGTACTTC. Encoded protein: CASSHHTTRDRGVEETQYF.

V usage is TRBV9 and J usage is TRBJ1-2, with a weak D call TRBD1 (5 bases). This CDR3 region has 14 residues. The germline V gene has CDR1 SGDLS and CDR2 YYNGEE. The V end was cut by 8 bases, the J end by 5 bases, with 19 bases between. The CDR3 is CASKTTGTVYGYTF. The CDR3, as DNA: TGTGCCAGTAAGACTACCGGGACTGTATATGGCTACACCTTC.

This clone is a singleton in its sample. The chain joins TRBV5-4 to TRBJ1-6; 9 bases map to TRBD1. The CDR3 spans 15 residues. Germline V gives CDR1 SGHNT, CDR2 YYREEE (reference sequence). The trim removed 3 bases at V and 6 bases at J, leaving 4 bases unmatched. CDR3 nucleotide sequence: TGTGCCAGCAGCTCGCACAGGGGGCCTAATTCACCCCTCCACTTT. Its protein is CASSSHRGPNSPLHF.

J is TRBJ2-3 and V is TRBV9; 12 bases are a match to TRBD2. CDR3 size: 17 residues. Trimming at V came to 0 bases and at J to 0 bases, leaving 2 bases not matched to a gene. The germline V gene has CDR1 SGDLS and CDR2 YYNGEE. The CDR3 coding sequence is TGTGCCAGCAGCGTAGGGACTAGCGGGGCGAGCACAGATACGCAGTATTTT. Amino acid sequence: CASSVGTSGASTDTQYF.

This clone was recorded a few times. J is TRBJ2-5 and V is TRBV29-1; a possible D gene is TRBD1 (6 bases). CDR1 SQVTM and CDR2 ANQGSEA come from the germline V gene. The germline V and J ends were trimmed by 3 bases and 5 bases, with 25 bases remaining between them. The CDR3 contains 17 residues. The CDR3 DNA reads TGCAGCGTTGATTCAGGGCAGGGGTTGACTTCATACGAGACCCAGTACTTC. Amino acids: CSVDSGQGLTSYETQYF.

V usage is TRBV5-6 and J usage is TRBJ2-7; TRBD1 matches at 10 bases. CDR3 size: 13 residues. The ends lost 2 bases at V and 9 bases at J; junction bases unmatched: 5. Germline V gene sequence: CDR1 SGHDT, CDR2 YYEEEE. CDR3 bases: TGTGCCAGCAGCTTTGGGACAGGGGAGGTGCAGTACTTC. Its protein product is CASSFGTGEVQYF.

The rearrangement joins TRBV7-8 to TRBJ2-1; TRBD1 or TRBD2 may be the D gene (5 bases each). This CDR3 is 14 amino acids long. Germline CDR1 is SGHVS and CDR2 is FQNEAQ. Trimming left V 1 base short and J 5 bases short, with 9 bases between. CDR3 loop: CASSLVGGNNEQFF. CDR3 nucleotides: TGTGCCAGCAGCTTAGTTGGGGGAAACAATGAGCAGTTCTTC.

The rearrangement joins TRBV29-1 to TRBJ2-3; D ambiguous. Germline-derived CDR1 and CDR2 are SQVTM and ANQGSEA. V gave up 3 bases and J gave up 3 bases, with 10 bases separating them. The CDR3 has 13 residues. Here the CDR3 reads CSVELGTTDTQYF. Written as DNA, the CDR3 is TGCAGCGTTGAGCTAGGTACTACAGATACGCAGTATTTT.

The chain carries TRBV13 and TRBJ2-1; tentative D call: TRBD1 (5 bases). Trimming cost V 4 bases and J 5 bases, with 15 bases left between them. This CDR3 contains 15 residues. The V gene's germline CDR1 is PRHDT and CDR2 FYEKMQ (reference sequence). CDR3 coding DNA: TGTGCCAGCAGCTACACAGGAATACGCGACAATGAGCAGTTCTTC. This translates into CASSYTGIRDNEQFF.

The gene calls are TRBV28 and TRBJ2-7; either TRBD1 or TRBD2 may supply D (5 bases each). V lost 7 bases and J 6 bases, leaving 19 bases between the germline ends. Germline V gives CDR1 MDHEN, CDR2 SYDVKM. This CDR3 comprises 14 residues. The CDR3 sequence is CASMIWGNTGEQYF. The CDR3 nucleotides are TGTGCCAGCATGATATGGGGGAACACCGGCGAGCAGTACTTC.

This clone was detected only a few times. The chain has TRBV6-1 and TRBJ2-7; 8 nucleotides agree with TRBD1. Trimming took 0 bases from V and 4 from J; bases not matched to a gene: 8. The length of the CDR3 is 16 residues. Germline CDR1 is MNHNS and CDR2 is SASEGT. The CDR3 protein is CASSEAVGRGHYEQYF. The CDR3 DNA sequence: TGTGCCAGCAGTGAAGCAGTGGGCAGGGGGCATTACGAGCAGTACTTC.

This clone occurred many times. This sequence joins TRBV2 and TRBJ2-5; the D gene is possibly TRBD1 (6 bases). V gave up 2 bases and J gave up 0 bases, with 22 bases separating them. Germline V gene lookup returns CDR1 SNHLY and CDR2 FYNNEI. This CDR3 spans 19 amino acids. The CDR3 DNA is TGTGCCAGCAGTGAATGGGGGCTTCTTTACCCCTTGTACCAAGAGACCCAGTACTTC. Translated: CASSEWGLLYPLYQETQYF. The whole variable domain, remainder taken from reference TRBV2 and TRBJ2-5, is EPEVTQTPSHQVTQMGQEVILRCVPISNHLYFYWYRQILGQKVEFLVSFYNNEISEKSEIFDDQFSVERPDGSNFTLKIRSTKLEDSAMYFCASSEWGLLYPLYQETQYFGPGTRLLVL.

A single count supports this clone. The chain uses TRBV9 and TRBJ2-5; no clear D. V was pared by 0 bases and J by 1 base, with 4 bases between. The CDR3 contains 13 residues. The germline gives CDR1 SGDLS, CDR2 YYNGEE. The CDR3 spells CASSVEIQETQYF. CDR3 coding DNA: TGTGCCAGCAGCGTAGAAATCCAAGAGACCCAGTACTTC.

The chain carries TRBV25-1 and TRBJ2-7; D is undetermined. The CDR3 has 12 amino acids. Trimming left V 1 base short and J 5 bases short, with 6 bases between. The germline V gene encodes CDR1 MGHDK and CDR2 SYGVNS. This chain's CDR3 is CASSESSDEQYF. CDR3 in DNA: TGTGCCAGCAGTGAATCGTCGGACGAGCAGTACTTC.

The CDR3 reads CASSQVVSTRTRGTEAFF. In DNA, the CDR3 is TGCGCCAGCAGCCAAGTAGTATCGACACGGACCAGGGGCACTGAAGCTTTCTTT. The chain is built from TRBV4-1 and TRBJ1-1, with D perhaps TRBD1 (6 bases). The CDR3 totals 18 residues. Trimming removed 1 base at V and 4 bases at J, with 22 bases between. Germline lookup yields CDR1 MGHRA and CDR2 YSYEKL.

The chain recombines TRBV15 with TRBJ1-1, with 9 bases that match TRBD1. The CDR3 has 16 amino acids. The J segment lost 1 base and the V segment lost 3 bases, leaving 6 bases of the junction unmatched. The germline gives CDR1 LNHNV, CDR2 YYDKDF (reference sequence). In DNA, the CDR3 is TGTGCCACCAGCAGTCCCCGGACAGGGGAGAACACTGAAGCTTTCTTT. It encodes CATSSPRTGENTEAFF.

Only a few counts were recorded for this clone. V is TRBV4-3 and J is TRBJ1-6; 7 nucleotides line up with TRBD1. This CDR3 has 15 amino acids. The J segment lost 2 bases and the V segment lost 5 bases, leaving 3 bases of the junction unmatched. The germline V gene has CDR1 LGHNA and CDR2 YSLEER. Here the CDR3 reads CASSKTGPYNSPLHF. For the CDR3, the DNA is TGCGCCAGCAGCAAGACAGGGCCCTATAATTCACCCCTCCACTTT.

CDR3 amino acids: CASSSWGSGELFF. DNA for the CDR3: TGCGCCAGCAGCAGTTGGGGGTCCGGGGAGCTGTTTTTT. The chain joins TRBV4-1 to TRBJ2-2; either TRBD1 or TRBD2 may fit D (5 bases each). The CDR3 length is 13 residues. Germline CDR1 reads MGHRA; CDR2 reads YSYEKL. V lost 5 bases to trimming and J lost 6 bases, with 10 bases between them.

This chain uses TRBV2 with TRBJ2-3; no clear D. The CDR3 has 15 amino acids. CDR1 is SNHLY and CDR2 is FYNNEI in the germline V gene. Trimming left V 3 bases short and J 0 bases short, with 10 bases between. The CDR3 reads CASSEDAASTDTQYF. The CDR3 DNA reads as TGTGCCAGCAGTGAGGACGCGGCGAGCACAGATACGCAGTATTTT. Looking up the rest from reference TRBV2 and TRBJ2-3 gives the full variable domain: EPEVTQTPSHQVTQMGQEVILRCVPISNHLYFYWYRQILGQKVEFLVSFYNNEISEKSEIFDDQFSVERPDGSNFTLKIRSTKLEDSAMYFCASSEDAASTDTQYFGPGTRLTVL.

This clone turned up a few times. This rearrangement joins TRBV28 to TRBJ2-3; TRBD2 aligns across 13 bases. The V segment lost 3 bases and the J segment 1 base; nucleotides outside the gene matches: 10. The germline gives CDR1 MDHEN, CDR2 SYDVKM. The CDR3 has 19 residues. CDR3 coding DNA: TGTGCCAGCAGTTTCCACATTACTAGCGGGGGGGCCGGCACAGATACGCAGTATTTT. It specifies CASSFHITSGGAGTDTQYF.

The gene calls are TRBV9 and TRBJ1-2, with 8 bases fitting TRBD1. The CDR3 is 10 amino acids. Germline V CDR1 and CDR2: SGDLS, YYNGEE. Germline trimming cut 3 bases from V and 13 bases from J; bases unmatched to any gene: 2. As DNA, the CDR3 is TGTGCCAGCAGCGGACAGGGGTTCACCTTC. It is translated as CASSGQGFTF.

The chain employs TRBV7-9 and TRBJ2-1; 8 nucleotides line up with TRBD2. The CDR3 has 11 residues. J lost 10 bases, V lost 7 bases, and 3 bases had no gene match. Germline-derived CDR1 and CDR2 are SEHNR and FQNEAQ (reference sequence). CDR3 sequence reads: CASIWTSEQFF. Here the CDR3 DNA reads TGTGCCAGCATCTGGACTAGCGAGCAGTTCTTC.

This clone was recorded a few times. The chain joins TRBV5-6 to TRBJ2-1; no reliable D call. This CDR3 has 15 amino acids. With 1 base removed from V and 5 bases from J, the gap between germline ends came to 13 bases. From germline, CDR1 is SGHDT and CDR2 YYEEEE. CDR3 region: CASSLFPDLNNEQFF. The CDR3 nucleotides are TGTGCCAGCAGCTTGTTTCCGGACCTCAACAATGAGCAGTTCTTC.

V and J are TRBV5-1 and TRBJ2-1; 11 bases align to TRBD2. V was pared by 2 bases and J by 7 bases, with 5 bases of the junction left unmatched. The germline V gene has CDR1 SGHRS and CDR2 YFSETQ. This CDR3 contains 15 residues. CDR3 DNA sequence: TGCGCCAGCAGCTTCGTAGCGGGGGGGCCGAATGAGCAGTTCTTC. Amino acids: CASSFVAGGPNEQFF. The full variable domain, completed using reference TRBV5-1 and TRBJ2-1, is KAGVTQTPRYLIKTRGQQVTLSCSPISGHRSVSWYQQTPGQGLQFLFEYFSETQRNKGNFPGRFSGRQFSNSRSEMNVSTLELGDSALYLCASSFVAGGPNEQFFGPGTRLTVL.

This clone came up a few times. The gene calls are TRBV9 and TRBJ2-3; D is unresolved. This CDR3 is 14 amino acids long. CDR1 is SGDLS and CDR2 is YYNGEE in the germline V gene. Trimming removed 3 bases from V and 3 bases from J, with 11 bases in between. The CDR3 protein is CASSGSRNTDTQYF. CDR3 in DNA: TGTGCCAGCAGCGGGTCCCGCAATACAGATACGCAGTATTTT.